Below, 11 T cell receptor beta chains from the same sample are listed, as sequenced in a study of cytomegalovirus exposure and HLA in healthy donors. PCR employed 60 Vbeta and 13 Jbeta primers. Sequencing was performed with immunoSEQ multiplex PCR; in TCRdb, only in-frame clones are kept and a portion is missing. This sample has tens of thousands of clones, with 78% found just once. Sample: PBMCs. Receptor source: a middle-aged woman in good health and CMV-seropositive.

V usage is TRBV2 and J usage is TRBJ2-5; 9 positions agree with TRBD1. The CDR3 is 15 residues long. Per the germline V gene, CDR1 is SNHLY and CDR2 is FYNNEI. Trimming at V came to 8 bases and at J to 4 bases, leaving 11 bases not matched to a gene. The CDR3 spells CASGLQGAGGETQYF. The CDR3 coding sequence is TGTGCCAGCGGCCTACAGGGGGCCGGCGGAGAGACCCAGTACTTC. Full variable domain (outside the CDR3, taken from reference TRBV2 and TRBJ2-5): EPEVTQTPSHQVTQMGQEVILRCVPISNHLYFYWYRQILGQKVEFLVSFYNNEISEKSEIFDDQFSVERPDGSNFTLKIRSTKLEDSAMYFCASGLQGAGGETQYFGPGTRLLVL.

The chain links TRBV2 to TRBJ2-1; D may be TRBD2 (5 bases). This CDR3 region has 13 residues. Germline V gene lookup returns CDR1 SNHLY and CDR2 FYNNEI. Trimming removed 4 bases at V and 4 bases at J, with 8 bases between. The CDR3 loop is CASSALGYNEQFF. CDR3 DNA sequence: TGTGCCAGCAGTGCACTAGGTTACAATGAGCAGTTCTTC.

This sequence joins TRBV20-1 and TRBJ1-2; no clear D. The ends were cut back, 3 bases at V and 7 bases at J, with 9 bases in the middle. In germline, CDR1 is DFQATT, CDR2 SNEGSKA (reference sequence). This CDR3 has 11 amino acids. The CDR3 spells CSARVLGGYTF. The CDR3 coding sequence is TGCAGTGCTAGGGTCCTCGGTGGCTACACCTTC.

In its sample, this clone was seen a few times. The chain is built from TRBV11-2 and TRBJ2-7; D might be TRBD2 (7 bases). CDR1 and CDR2 (germline): SGHAT, FQNNGV. Trimming pared 0 bases from V and 0 bases from J, leaving 12 bases between. The length of the CDR3 is 16 residues. DNA of the CDR3: TGTGCCAGCAGCTTAGAGGGGCGGGGGCCCTCCTACGAGCAGTACTTC. Translation gives CASSLEGRGPSYEQYF.

V usage is TRBV10-3 and J usage is TRBJ1-4; D unclear. CDR1 and CDR2 (germline): ENHRY, SYGVKD. CDR3 length: 13 residues. The germline V and J ends were trimmed by 4 bases and 4 bases, with 7 bases remaining between them. CDR3 DNA: TGTGCCATCAGTGGGGAGGTTAATGAAAAACTGTTTTTT. This sequence encodes CAISGEVNEKLFF.

This clone was seen a handful of times. V usage is TRBV5-6 and J usage is TRBJ2-1; 8 bases line up with TRBD2. The CDR3 runs to 15 residues. Looked up from germline, CDR1 is SGHDT and CDR2 is YYEEEE. Trimming cost V 3 bases and J 3 bases; bases outside gene matches: 5. CDR3 coding DNA: TGTGCCAGCAGCTCGAGCGGGGGTGTCTACAATGAGCAGTTCTTC. It translates to CASSSSGGVYNEQFF.

The chain links TRBV5-4 to TRBJ2-5; the match to TRBD1 covers 7 bases. TRBJ2-7 explains the end of the DNA better; the J call may be wrong. CDR1 is SGHNT and CDR2 is YYREEE in the germline V gene (reference sequence). This CDR3 is 15 amino acids long. The CDR3 reads CATQPTVQGVYEQYF. Written as DNA, the CDR3 is TGTGCCACCCAACCCACCGTCCAGGGGGTCTACGAGCAGTACTTC.

The chain couples TRBV7-9 to TRBJ1-4, with 9 positions matching TRBD1. Per the germline V gene, CDR1 is SEHNR and CDR2 is FQNEAQ (reference sequence). The CDR3 contains 14 residues. Trimming at V came to 5 bases and at J to 7 bases, leaving 5 bases not matched to a gene. CDR3: CASSPGTGSEKLFF. The DNA of the CDR3 is TGTGCCAGCAGCCCCGGGACAGGGAGTGAAAAACTGTTTTTT.

This clone was found a few times. This rearrangement joins TRBV2 to TRBJ1-1; 9 bases are a match to TRBD1. Germline V gene data show CDR1 as SNHLY and CDR2 as FYNNEI. V dropped 4 bases and J dropped 4; count of bases not matched to a gene: 7. The CDR3 is made up of 15 amino acids. CDR3 nucleotide sequence: TGTGCCAGCAGTGGGGGGACAGGGACCGCCACTGAAGCTTTCTTT. Translated: CASSGGTGTATEAFF.

This chain links TRBV13 with TRBJ1-4, with 7 positions matching TRBD1. The germline gives CDR1 PRHDT, CDR2 FYEKMQ (reference sequence). Losses at the gene ends were 8 bases for V and 7 bases for J; bases not matched to a gene: 10. CDR3 length equals 14 residues. CDR3 in amino acids: CASGQGQFREKLFF. The CDR3 nucleotides read TGTGCCAGCGGCCAGGGACAGTTCCGTGAAAAACTGTTTTTT. The full variable domain, its missing parts supplied by reference TRBV13 and TRBJ1-4, is AAGVIQSPRHLIKEKRETATLKCYPIPRHDTVYWYQQGPGQDPQFLISFYEKMQSDKGSIPDRFSAQQFSDYHSELNMSSLELGDSALYFCASGQGQFREKLFFGSGTQLSVL.

The chain is built from TRBV6-5 and TRBJ2-4; the match to TRBD1 covers 7 bases. CDR1 MNHEY and CDR2 SVGAGI come from the germline V gene. The CDR3 extends over 12 amino acids. Trimming took 6 bases from V and 5 from J; bases not matched to a gene: 1. The DNA for the CDR3 is TGTGCCAGCAGCCAGGGGGAAAACATTCAGTACTTC. It specifies CASSQGENIQYF.